The next 29 T cell receptor beta chains were all read from a single sample in a study of patients and donors after allogeneic stem cell transplantation (dated by TCRdb to the early 2020s). Libraries were made using RT-PCR. Reads for this sample came from a NextSeq 550. TCRdb took the public reads, trimmed them with fastp at Q25, ran MiXCR for clone calling and kept in-frame beta chains. CDR3 protein duplicates are merged, each entry listing the most common genes and DNA. The sample contains roughly 940,000 distinct CDR3 sequences, more than 15% of them found a single time. Around 6% of the sample comes from the top ten. Sequencing input: blood, either unsorted or a sorted T cell fraction (not recorded which). These receptors originate from a human donor who was either an allogeneic HSCT recipient or a stem cell or donor lymphocyte infusion donor (not recorded which). It is not recorded whose cells these are; they may come from a transplant donor.

V gene TRBV20-1 combines with J gene TRBJ2-5, with D possibly being TRBD2 (6 bases). Trimming left V 0 bases short and J 1 base short, with 18 bases between. The CDR3 runs 17 residues. Germline CDR1 DFQATT, CDR2 SNEGSKA (reference sequence). The CDR3 loop reads CSARDVWASEFQETQYF. DNA for the CDR3: TGCAGTGCTAGAGATGTTTGGGCTAGCGAGTTCCAAGAGACCCAGTACTTC.

This clonotype was recorded only once. The rearrangement joins TRBV25-1 to TRBJ1-2, with TRBD1 identical over 8 bases. The J segment lost 8 bases and the V segment lost 5 bases, leaving 13 bases of the junction unmatched. Per the germline V gene, CDR1 is MGHDK and CDR2 is SYGVNS. The CDR3 covers 15 residues. The CDR3 reads CASSHSRGRGQGYTF. The CDR3 DNA sequence: TGTGCCAGCAGTCACTCCCGGGGCAGGGGGCAAGGCTACACCTTC.

This clonotype appeared many times. V usage is TRBV20-1 and J usage is TRBJ1-1; D gene uncertain. The CDR3 is 10 amino acids. V was clipped by 2 bases and J by 12 bases, with 10 bases between them. In germline, CDR1 is DFQATT, CDR2 SNEGSKA (reference sequence). The CDR3 loop is CSARSPSPFF. The CDR3 DNA sequence: TGCAGTGCTAGATCCCCTAGTCCTTTCTTT.

The chain uses TRBV10-3 and TRBJ2-3; 7 positions match TRBD1. Germline assignment: CDR1 ENHRY and CDR2 SYGVKD. Losses at the gene ends were 5 bases for V and 0 bases for J; bases not matched to a gene: 2. CDR3 length: 14 amino acids. The CDR3 is CAISRDRSTDTQYF. In DNA form, the CDR3 reads TGTGCCATCAGTAGGGACAGAAGCACAGATACGCAGTATTTT.

The chain uses TRBV5-1 and TRBJ2-1; 9 nucleotides match TRBD1. This CDR3 is built from 15 residues. Per germline, CDR1 SGHRS and CDR2 YFSETQ. The ends lost 0 bases at V and 6 bases at J; junction bases unmatched: 4. The CDR3: CASSLDGTGTNEQFF. The CDR3 DNA reads as TGCGCCAGCAGCTTGGATGGGACAGGGACCAATGAGCAGTTCTTC.

The chain couples TRBV5-5 to TRBJ2-1, with 10 nucleotides matching TRBD2. Germline values: CDR1 SGHKS, CDR2 YYEKEE (reference sequence). The CDR3 has 16 amino acids. Trimming at V came to 0 bases and at J to 8 bases, leaving 8 bases not matched to a gene. In DNA form, the CDR3 reads TGTGCCAGCAGCTTGGTCAGCGGGGGGGTAGGAGATGAGCAGTTCTTC. Translation: CASSLVSGGVGDEQFF.

The chain is built from TRBV12-3 or TRBV12-4 and TRBJ2-1, with TRBD2 matching 9 bases. Losses at the gene ends were 6 bases for V and 8 bases for J; bases not matched to a gene: 14. The CDR3 runs to 16 residues. CDR3 in DNA: TGTGCCAGCAGCAAGGTAGCGGGAGCCCTAGTGTATGAGCAGTTCTTC. It yields the protein CASSKVAGALVYEQFF.

The V gene is TRBV21-1, the J gene TRBJ1-2. TRBV21-1 is listed as a pseudogene. The CDR3 length is 14 residues. The CDR3 loop reads CASSKGSANYGYTF. CDR3 coding DNA: TGTGCCAGCAGCAAAGGGTCCGCCAACTATGGCTACACCTTC.

This clonotype was seen a handful of times. The rearrangement links TRBV5-1 to TRBJ2-5; tentative D call: TRBD2 (6 bases). There are 16 residues in the CDR3. The V gene lost 2 bases and the J gene lost 0 bases, with 14 bases spanning the gap. Germline assignment: CDR1 SGHRS and CDR2 YFSETQ. In nucleotides, the CDR3 is TGCGCCAGCAGCTTTCAAGGTCGGGGGTACCAAGAGACCCAGTACTTC. Its protein is CASSFQGRGYQETQYF.

V and J are TRBV6-2 or TRBV6-3 and TRBJ1-5, with TRBD1 as a possible D gene (5 bases). V shed 6 bases and J shed 3 bases, with 15 bases lying between them. Germline V gene lookup returns CDR1 MNHEY and CDR2 SVGEGT. The CDR3 sequence is 15 residues long. This CDR3 reads CASSLPDSLNQPQHF. The CDR3 DNA is TGTGCCAGCAGCCTCCCTGACAGCCTCAATCAGCCCCAGCATTTT.

The chain uses TRBV29-1 and TRBJ2-5; 8 positions agree with TRBD2. This CDR3 region has 14 residues. The junction had 12 bases not matched to a gene; V was cut back by 7 bases and J by 5 bases. CDR1 is SQVTM and CDR2 is ANQGSEA in the germline V gene. The CDR3: CSAVRGGRKETQYF. The CDR3 DNA reads TGCAGCGCCGTCCGGGGGGGACGAAAGGAGACCCAGTACTTC.

This clonotype came up once. V and J are TRBV3-1 and TRBJ2-1; 12 bases line up with TRBD2. The CDR3 contains 15 residues. Trimming took 6 bases from V and 5 from J; bases not matched to a gene: 5. The germline gives CDR1 LGHDT, CDR2 YNNKEL (reference sequence). The CDR3 DNA follows: TGTGCCAGCAGTCCGACTAGCGGGAGCCACAATGAGCAGTTCTTC. This gives the protein CASSPTSGSHNEQFF.

The chain has TRBV27 and TRBJ2-7, with D tentatively TRBD2 (7 bases). Germline lookup yields CDR1 MNHEY and CDR2 SMNVEV (reference sequence). The CDR3 runs 13 residues. Trimming left V 5 bases short and J 5 bases short, with 13 bases between. CDR3 residues: CASSPKRDNEQYF. CDR3 bases: TGTGCCAGCAGTCCGAAGCGGGACAACGAGCAGTACTTC.

This clonotype was seen a handful of times. The chain is built from TRBV29-1 and TRBJ2-2, with D hard to call. CDR1 and CDR2 (germline): SQVTM, ANQGSEA. The germline V and J ends were trimmed by 4 bases and 2 bases, with 5 bases remaining between them. The CDR3 runs to 12 residues. The CDR3 reads CSVAENTGELFF. For the CDR3, the DNA is TGCAGCGTTGCCGAAAACACCGGGGAGCTGTTTTTT.

This clonotype was counted between two and nine times. This sequence joins TRBV6-5 and TRBJ2-7; D is tentatively TRBD1 or TRBD2 (5 bases each). V shed 7 bases and J shed 7 bases, with 8 bases lying between them. This CDR3 is 10 amino acids long. The V gene's germline CDR1 is MNHEY and CDR2 SVGAGI. CDR3 coding DNA: TGTGCCAGCAAGGGGAGAGAGCAGTACTTC. It codes for CASKGREQYF.

The chain joins TRBV7-8 to TRBJ2-1; 10 nucleotides agree with TRBD1. The CDR3 consists of 16 residues. Losses at the gene ends were 1 base for V and 9 bases for J; bases not matched to a gene: 9. CDR1 is SGHVS and CDR2 is FQNEAQ in the germline V gene. DNA of the CDR3: TGTGCCAGCAGCTTAGGTGGGAGGGACAGGGGTTTTGAGCAGTTCTTC. It encodes CASSLGGRDRGFEQFF.

This clonotype was counted between two and nine times. The rearrangement uses TRBV5-6 and TRBJ2-7, with D perhaps matching TRBD2 (6 bases). The V end lost 4 bases, the J end lost 1 base, and 18 bases lay between the germline ends. Germline loops: CDR1 SGHDT, CDR2 YYEEEE. The CDR3 has 16 amino acids. CDR3 in DNA: TGTGCCAGCAGCCTACGAAGTGTCGGGAGATCCTACGAGCAGTACTTC. Translation: CASSLRSVGRSYEQYF.

This rearrangement joins TRBV5-6 to TRBJ1-5; no clear D. Germline CDR1 reads SGHDT; CDR2 reads YYEEEE. This CDR3 is built from 12 residues. V was clipped by 4 bases and J by 10 bases, with 12 bases between them. The CDR3 DNA sequence: TGTGCCAGCAGCGTCGGGTCTCTCCCCCAGCATTTT. This translates into CASSVGSLPQHF.

This clonotype has more than one count but fewer than ten. The V call is TRBV6-1, the J call TRBJ2-3; possibly TRBD2 for D (6 bases). Germline V lookup: CDR1 MNHNS, CDR2 SASEGT. V was shortened by 6 bases and J by 2 bases, with 12 bases between the two germline ends. CDR3 length: 14 amino acids. The CDR3, as DNA: TGTGCCAGCAGCCGGGACTTCTACACAGATACGCAGTATTTT. Protein sequence: CASSRDFYTDTQYF.

In its sample, this clonotype was seen a few times. This rearrangement joins TRBV29-1 to TRBJ1-2; D remains unclear. Germline V CDR1 and CDR2: SQVTM, ANQGSEA. V shed 2 bases and J shed 4 bases, with 8 bases lying between them. CDR3 size: 12 residues. The CDR3 is CSVETRLYGYTF. The CDR3 region has the DNA TGCAGCGTTGAAACTCGGCTCTATGGCTACACCTTC. The full variable domain, completed using reference TRBV29-1 and TRBJ1-2, is SAVISQKPSRDICQRGTSLTIQCQVDSQVTMMFWYRQQPGQSLTLIATANQGSEATYESGFVIDKFPISRPNLTFSTLTVSNMSPEDSSIYLCSVETRLYGYTFGSGTRLTVV.

This clonotype was recorded a few times. The chain couples TRBV15 to TRBJ2-1; D ambiguous. Germline CDR1 reads LNHNV; CDR2 reads YYDKDF (reference sequence). Between the trimmed V and J ends, which lost 1 base and 3 bases, there was a span of 7 bases. The CDR3 runs 14 residues. The CDR3 reads CATSRGGYYNEQFF. The DNA of the CDR3 is TGTGCCACCAGCAGAGGTGGGTACTACAATGAGCAGTTCTTC.

The CDR3 here is CASSAWTSGGAGTDTQYF. The CDR3 DNA reads as TGTGCCAGCAGCGCCTGGACTAGCGGGGGGGCGGGCACAGATACGCAGTATTTT. The chain links TRBV11-2 to TRBJ2-3, with 15 nucleotides matching TRBD2. The CDR3 loop spans 18 amino acids. V dropped 5 bases and J dropped 1; count of bases not matched to a gene: 7. Germline V gene lookup returns CDR1 SGHAT and CDR2 FQNNGV. Variable domain in full (rest from reference TRBV11-2 and TRBJ2-3): EAGVAQSPRYKIIEKRQSVAFWCNPISGHATLYWYQQILGQGPKLLIQFQNNGVVDDSQLPKDRFSAERLKGVDSTLKIQPAKLEDSAVYLCASSAWTSGGAGTDTQYFGPGTRLTVL.

The chain carries TRBV30 and TRBJ2-6; D may be TRBD2 (6 bases). The CDR3 consists of 16 residues. The V gene's germline CDR1 is GTSNPN and CDR2 SVGIG (reference sequence). The V gene lost 4 bases and the J gene lost 0 bases, with 13 bases spanning the gap. The CDR3 nucleotides are TGTGCCTGGAACAGGCCCGGGAGCTCTGGGGCCAACGTCCTGACTTTC. Its protein is CAWNRPGSSGANVLTF.

Only a few counts were recorded for this clonotype. V gene TRBV6-1 combines with J gene TRBJ1-1; maybe TRBD1 (6 bases). Germline CDR1 is MNHNS and CDR2 is SASEGT. This CDR3 has 14 residues. V lost 8 bases and J lost 4, with 17 bases in between. DNA of the CDR3: TGTGCCAGCCCAGTGCAGGGAGGGGGCACTGAAGCTTTCTTT. It codes for CASPVQGGGTEAFF.

This chain links TRBV3-1 with TRBJ1-1; D gene ambiguous. The CDR3 covers 15 residues. With 1 base removed from V and 4 bases from J, the gap between germline ends came to 13 bases. Germline V gives CDR1 LGHDT, CDR2 YNNKEL (reference sequence). This CDR3 reads CASSQVRPRSTEAFF. The DNA of the CDR3 is TGTGCCAGCAGCCAAGTGAGGCCCCGGAGCACTGAAGCTTTCTTT. Full variable domain (missing parts from reference TRBV3-1 and TRBJ1-1): DTAVSQTPKYLVTQMGNDKSIKCEQNLGHDTMYWYKQDSKKFLKIMFSYNNKELIINETVPNRFSPKSPDKAHLNLHINSLELGDSAVYFCASSQVRPRSTEAFFGQGTRLTVV.

This clonotype was counted only a few times. This chain links TRBV3-1 with TRBJ2-7; D unclear. There are 13 residues in the CDR3. Trimming took 4 bases from V and 2 from J, leaving 9 bases between them. Germline V gene sequence: CDR1 LGHDT, CDR2 YNNKEL (reference sequence). DNA of the CDR3: TGTGCCAGCAGCCCCCCGATCCCCTACGAGCAGTACTTC. Protein sequence: CASSPPIPYEQYF.

The genes are TRBV20-1 and TRBJ1-2, with D possibly being TRBD1 (5 bases). The CDR3 extends over 13 amino acids. V was cut by 5 bases and J by 6 bases, with 16 bases left in between. Germline CDR1 DFQATT, CDR2 SNEGSKA (reference sequence). CDR3 sequence: CSARGDRIDGYTF. The CDR3 bases are TGCAGTGCTCGTGGAGACAGAATAGATGGCTACACCTTC.

This clonotype was counted between two and nine times. The J gene is TRBJ1-1, the V gene TRBV9; D gene unclear. The CDR3 has 15 residues. V was cut by 3 bases and J by 0 bases, with 12 bases left in between. CDR1 is SGDLS and CDR2 is YYNGEE in the germline V gene. Here the CDR3 DNA reads TGTGCCAGCAGCGGCGCGAGAAATCTGAACACTGAAGCTTTCTTT. Translation gives CASSGARNLNTEAFF.

The chain couples TRBV7-3 to TRBJ1-5; TRBD1 matches at 9 bases. The V gene's germline CDR1 is SGHTA and CDR2 FQGTGA. Losses at the gene ends were 4 bases for V and 4 bases for J; bases not matched to a gene: 8. The CDR3 spans 16 residues. The CDR3 protein is CASSSPSGQGNQPQHF. CDR3 nucleotides: TGTGCCAGCAGCTCCCCGAGTGGACAGGGGAATCAGCCCCAGCATTTT.